This T cell receptor (beta chain) was captured by sequencing in a study of cytomegalovirus exposure and HLA in healthy donors. General study findings and limits: In a later analysis, specific HLA alleles were associated with 15,000 to 20,000 TCR beta sequences at a 0.05 false discovery rate. Presence/absence analyses took donor sequencing depth as roughly uniform.

Notes on this clone: The antigen is undetermined.

With 60 Vbeta and 13 Jbeta primers, the PCR was carried out. Profiled with immunoSEQ multiplex PCR; TCRdb holds only in-frame clones, not every one. The table has fewer than 250,000 clones, roughly 80% seen once; the top ten hold 1.6%. Source material: PBMCs. The sequence was obtained from a woman between 18 and 29 years old in good health and CMV-seronegative.

CDR3 protein: CASRTGMNTEAFF. CDR3 bases: TGTGCCAGCAGGACGGGTATGAACACTGAAGCTTTCTTT. The chain is built from TRBV6-5 and TRBJ1-1; no definite D call. This CDR3 is built from 13 residues. V dropped 6 bases and J dropped 0 bases, with 8 bases sitting between them. CDR1 and CDR2 (germline): MNHEY, SVGAGI.